This entry describes one T cell receptor beta chain. The antigen is undetermined. The data originate from a study of CD8 T cells in ankylosing spondylitis. Regarding the study as a whole: Ankylosing spondylitis blood appeared to be characterized by a TCR beta motif of roughly eight highly homologous variants.

From the 5' RACE reads, TCRdb called clonotypes with MiXCR, one entry per CDR3 protein. The table includes 350,000 to 450,000 distinct CDR3 sequences, 26% detected once. The sequenced sample consisted of blood, either unsorted or a sorted T cell fraction (not recorded which). The receptor was derived from a male donor with ankylosing spondylitis.

In DNA, the CDR3 is TGCAGTGTGTGGGACAGAACAGATACGCAGTATTTT. Translated: CSVWDRTDTQYF. This chain uses TRBV20-1 with TRBJ2-3, with 7 bases identical to TRBD1. Germline CDR1 and CDR2: DFQATT and SNEGSKA (reference sequence). V lost 7 bases to trimming and J lost 3 bases; unmatched junction nucleotides: 4. CDR3 length: 12 amino acids.